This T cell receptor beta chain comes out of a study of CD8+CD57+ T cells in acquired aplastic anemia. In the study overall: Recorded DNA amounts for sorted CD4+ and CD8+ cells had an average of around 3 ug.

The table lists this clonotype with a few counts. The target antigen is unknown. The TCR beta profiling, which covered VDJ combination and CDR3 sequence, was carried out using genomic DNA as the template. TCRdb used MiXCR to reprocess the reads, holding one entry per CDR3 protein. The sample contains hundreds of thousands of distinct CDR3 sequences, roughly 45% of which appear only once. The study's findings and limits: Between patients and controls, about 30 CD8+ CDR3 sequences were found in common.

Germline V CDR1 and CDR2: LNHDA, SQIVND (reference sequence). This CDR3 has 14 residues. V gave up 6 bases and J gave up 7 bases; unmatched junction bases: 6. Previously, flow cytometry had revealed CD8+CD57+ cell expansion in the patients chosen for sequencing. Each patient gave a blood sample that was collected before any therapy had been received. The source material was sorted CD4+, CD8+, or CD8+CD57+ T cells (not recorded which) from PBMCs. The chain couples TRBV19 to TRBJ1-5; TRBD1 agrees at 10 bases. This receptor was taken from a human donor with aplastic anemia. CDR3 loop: CASRPTGGWQPQHF. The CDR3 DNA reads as TGTGCCAGTAGGCCGACAGGGGGCTGGCAGCCCCAGCATTTT.